This T cell receptor (beta chain) was recovered during a study of blood T cell repertoires in COVID-19. Study information: Sites across the United States, Italy and Spain contributed samples from acute and convalescent COVID-19. Sources were T cells, B-cell-depleted T cells, or PBMCs; the material itself was cDNA or gDNA.

Assay used: immunoSEQ multiplex PCR; TCRdb lists only in-frame clones, some missing. The sample includes about 91,000 clones, 88% of them seen just once. This CDR3 comprises 15 residues. V was pared by 5 bases and J by 2 bases, with 6 bases of the junction left unmatched. Germline V CDR1 and CDR2: MDHEN, SYDVKM. The V gene is TRBV28, the J gene TRBJ2-7, with 10 bases fitting TRBD1. The receptor was isolated from a woman older than 75 with active COVID-19. The sample was peripheral blood. DNA for the CDR3: TGTGCCAGCAGTCCCTGGACAGGGGGGCCCTACGAGCAGTACTTC. It is translated as CASSPWTGGPYEQYF.